Here is one T cell receptor beta chain with its context. Its cognate antigen has yet to be identified. Qualities for individual bases were not recorded, and no much larger clone is one base off. CDR1 and CDR2, per the germline V gene, are SGHDT and YYEEEE. Trimming leaves V shorter by 3 bases and J shorter by 3 bases, with the junction holding 3 bases beyond the gene matches. Inclusive of the bounding cysteine and phenylalanine, the CDR3 is 14 residues long. Only CDR3 DNA is held: 42 bases, read in frame from base 1. Each PCR received spiked-in synthetic TCR analog templates so that absolute template abundance could be estimated from read counts. TCRbeta CDR3 regions were amplified from genomic DNA with bias-controlled V and J gene primers using the immunoSEQ assay. Sequencing of rearranged TCRbeta segments was done at approximately 20X coverage. On the authors' methods: Sequencing errors were corrected by clustering and CDR3s were annotated against IMGT to assign V, D and J genes. Downstream analyses used only productive TCRbeta rearrangements, leaving out any out-of-frame or stop-codon sequences. Clonality was calculated as one minus the Shannon entropy normalized by the log of the number of unique productive sequences. Fisher's exact test with Benjamini-Hochberg correction, at a threshold of adjusted p below 0.01, was used to find clones that differed between time points or between blood and tumor. Sourced from immuneACCESS, this table was stored by TCRdb with only in-frame sequences that have V and J called. A share of the clones is absent; for the studies checked, an unresolved V gene accounts for under half, and the remainder has no known explanation. From that table come the V and J calls and clone size; the DNA was used to work out D and trimming. Counted in this sample were about 87,000 clones; roughly 84% of them appeared once. The top ten hold approximately 2.1% of the sample.

The sample belongs to a study of PD-L1 blockade in urothelial cancer (dated by TCRdb to about 2017). About the study as a whole: Every patient began therapy in about 2014 and was given atezolizumab 1,200 mg intravenously every 3 weeks. Blood samples gave a median of around 130,000 T cells and 83,000 or so unique TCRs, with a median clonality of approximately 0.08. Pretreatment tumor samples, along with matched peripheral blood collected serially before and after atezolizumab treatment, underwent TCR sequencing. An exploratory multi-omic analysis was conducted of the somatic, immune and clinical correlates of response to PD-L1 blockade with atezolizumab in urothelial cancer. Blood samples were analyzed at two time points: 3 weeks after treatment start (second dose) and 6 weeks after treatment start. Approximately 30 patients had pretreatment blood TCR-seq, some 25 had at least one posttreatment blood collection, and some 25 had tumor TCR-seq. Durable clinical benefit was defined as progression-free survival longer than 6 months, and TCR features were also tested against progression-free and overall survival. About 85% of the 29 patients were males with bladder-origin urothelial cancer, and 18 of 29 reported a prior smoking history. An ECOG performance status of 0 or 1 was recorded for the patients, and 0 to 3 prior chemotherapy regimens had been received by the patients. In the same patients who had TCR sequencing, pretreatment tumors also underwent whole exome sequencing and RNA sequencing. Durable clinical benefit was achieved by nine patients but not by the remaining 20.

The investigation overall reported the following: Because of the small sample size (n ≈ 29) and the many exploratory analyses performed, the results are intended to be regarded as hypothesis-generating. A pretreatment peripheral blood TCR clonality below the median was linked to improved progression-free and overall survival. At 3 weeks after the start of treatment, tumor-associated TCR clones in peripheral blood had expanded more in patients with durable benefit (n ≈ 24, p = 0.022).

The sample's time point label, decoded: pretreatment peripheral blood. The cohort included about 30 patients with locally advanced or metastatic urothelial carcinoma who were treated at Memorial Sloan Kettering on a trial protocol. Peripheral blood mononuclear cells were collected from each patient pretreatment and during treatment, giving between 1 and 8 total time points per patient. The Qiagen DNeasy Blood extraction kit was used to purify genomic DNA from total PBMCs and tumor samples. PBMCs were collected pretreatment and during treatment, and were isolated and stored as previously described. The chain links TRBV5-6 with TRBJ2-1; 7 middle bases align to TRBD1. Sequenced here: PBMCs, sampled around atezolizumab (anti-PD-L1) treatment. This TCR was recovered from a man in his fifties or sixties with urothelial cancer. The nucleotides are TGTGCCAGCAGCTCAGGGACAGTCTACAATGAGCAGTTCTTC. Translated, it gives CASSSGTVYNEQFF.